One TCR beta chain is described in this entry. TCRdb used MiXCR to reprocess the RT-PCR reads, holding one entry per CDR3 protein. The sample has more than 500,000 distinct CDR3 sequences, about 11% seen once. Germline CDR1 and CDR2: MDHEN and SYDVKM. The ends were cut back, 6 bases at V and 2 bases at J, with 20 bases in the middle. The CDR3 contains 16 residues. This record comes from a study of response to subunit inactivated influenza vaccine. The same sample was also used in a study of T cells expressing NK-cell markers. As that report states: Libraries used 5'RACE template switching adding universal primer site and UMIs. Four donors showed these clonotypes also leading the CD3+CD56-NKG2C+ fraction.

This sequence was found in a man aged 50-59 years who received an inactivated influenza vaccine. This chain uses TRBV28 with TRBJ2-7, with D possibly TRBD1 on 6 matching bases. The sequencing here drew on PBMCs from blood, taken on the day of vaccination. CDR3 DNA: TGTGCCAGCAGCAACTTAACACAGGGATGGACCTACGAGCAGTACTTC. It is translated as CASSNLTQGWTYEQYF.